A selection of T cell receptor beta chains follows, all from one sample in a study of graft-versus-host responses after intestinal transplantation. Clones were read by immunoSEQ multiplex PCR, and TCRdb kept only the in-frame ones, dropping some. The sample includes some 17,000 clones, 70% to 85% of them seen just once. This specimen was ileum tissue, taken 17 days after transplant. These receptors were taken from a human patient who received an intestinal transplant, so some T cells may come from the graft donor. Each CDR3 is given with its conserved first and last residue. The D gene is left open where the match is weak. Clone size is not always given. Where it is, it says once, few, many or a class for expanded clones.

D gene: TRBD1
V gene: TRBV15
clone size: NA
J gene: TRBJ2-3
CDR3 protein: CATSRFPRTGSTDTQYF
CDR3 DNA: TGTGCCACCAGCAGATTCCCGAGGACAGGGAGCACAGATACGCAGTATTTT

D gene: NA
V gene: TRBV4-3
clone size: NA
J gene: TRBJ1-3
CDR3 protein: CASSQVAGTGNTIYF
CDR3 DNA: TGCGCCAGCAGCCAAGTGGCAGGGACTGGAAACACCATATATTTT

D gene: TRBD1
V gene: TRBV14
clone size: NA
J gene: TRBJ1-2
CDR3 protein: CASSPDRGYGYTF
CDR3 DNA: TGTGCCAGCAGCCCGGACAGGGGCTATGGCTACACCTTC

D gene: NA
V gene: TRBV4-2
clone size: NA
J gene: TRBJ2-1
CDR3 protein: CASSLWEWGEQFF
CDR3 DNA: TGTGCCAGCAGCCTATGGGAGTGGGGTGAGCAGTTCTTC

D gene: NA
V gene: TRBV4-3
clone size: NA
J gene: TRBJ2-3
CDR3 protein: CASSQVLASDTQYF
CDR3 DNA: TGCGCCAGCAGCCAAGTGCTAGCGTCAGATACGCAGTATTTT

D gene: NA
V gene: TRBV11-3
clone size: NA
J gene: TRBJ2-7
CDR3 protein: CASSLGGRPYEQYF
CDR3 DNA: TGTGCCAGCAGCTTAGGGGGGAGGCCCTACGAGCAGTACTTC

D gene: NA
V gene: TRBV6-6
clone size: NA
J gene: TRBJ1-2
CDR3 protein: CASTGDYGYTF
CDR3 DNA: TGTGCCAGCACGGGTGACTATGGCTACACCTTC

D gene: NA
V gene: TRBV14
clone size: NA
J gene: TRBJ2-3
CDR3 protein: CASSLERMWGTRTDTQYF
CDR3 DNA: TGTGCCAGCAGCCTAGAGAGGATGTGGGGGACACGCACAGATACGCAGTATTTT

D gene: TRBD2
V gene: TRBV5-6
clone size: NA
J gene: TRBJ2-1
CDR3 protein: CASSSGTISEQFF
CDR3 DNA: TGTGCCAGCAGCTCCGGGACTATATCCGAGCAGTTCTTC

D gene: NA
V gene: TRBV7-9
clone size: NA
J gene: TRBJ2-3
CDR3 protein: CASSSRGPSTDTQYF
CDR3 DNA: TGTGCCAGCAGTAGTCGGGGACCTAGCACAGATACGCAGTATTTT

D gene: NA
V gene: TRBV7-9
clone size: NA
J gene: TRBJ2-7
CDR3 protein: CASSLRGINEQYF
CDR3 DNA: TGTGCCAGCAGCTTACGTGGGATCAACGAGCAGTACTTC

D gene: NA
V gene: TRBV9
clone size: NA
J gene: TRBJ1-2
CDR3 protein: CASSVSGSGSKYGYTF
CDR3 DNA: TGTGCCAGCAGCGTATCTGGTTCAGGGTCTAAGTATGGCTACACCTTC

D gene: NA
V gene: TRBV7-9
clone size: NA
J gene: TRBJ1-3
CDR3 protein: CASSQTGPTKRNTIYF
CDR3 DNA: TGTGCCAGCAGCCAAACAGGGCCCACGAAGCGTAACACCATATATTTT

D gene: NA
V gene: TRBV10-2
clone size: NA
J gene: TRBJ1-1
CDR3 protein: CASSVATGMNTEAFF
CDR3 DNA: TGCGCCAGCAGTGTTGCAACAGGTATGAACACTGAAGCTTTCTTT

D gene: TRBD1
V gene: TRBV29-1
clone size: NA
J gene: TRBJ2-2
CDR3 protein: CSVGYGQGARAGELFF
CDR3 DNA: TGCAGCGTTGGATATGGACAGGGGGCTCGGGCCGGGGAGCTGTTTTTT

D gene: TRBD2
V gene: TRBV7-2
clone size: NA
J gene: TRBJ2-3
CDR3 protein: CASSLDGLAGPSTDTQYF
CDR3 DNA: TGTGCCAGCAGCTTAGATGGGCTAGCGGGACCTAGCACAGATACGCAGTATTTT

D gene: NA
V gene: TRBV7-9
clone size: NA
J gene: TRBJ2-3
CDR3 protein: CASSLVAADTQYF
CDR3 DNA: TGTGCCAGCAGCTTAGTGGCGGCAGATACGCAGTATTTT

D gene: NA
V gene: TRBV9
clone size: NA
J gene: TRBJ2-7
CDR3 protein: CASSGPLGYEQYF
CDR3 DNA: TGTGCCAGCAGCGGGCCCCTGGGCTACGAGCAGTACTTC

D gene: NA
V gene: TRBV19
clone size: NA
J gene: TRBJ1-1
CDR3 protein: CASSIGAGLNTEAFF
CDR3 DNA: TGTGCCAGTAGTATTGGGGCCGGACTCAACACTGAAGCTTTCTTT

D gene: TRBD2
V gene: TRBV7-9
clone size: NA
J gene: TRBJ2-1
CDR3 protein: CASSTGGPYYNEQFF
CDR3 DNA: TGTGCCAGCTCCACGGGAGGGCCTTATTACAATGAGCAGTTCTTC

D gene: TRBD2
V gene: TRBV6-5
clone size: NA
J gene: TRBJ2-2
CDR3 protein: CASSYVGLAITGELFF
CDR3 DNA: TGTGCCAGCAGTTACGTAGGACTAGCTATCACCGGGGAGCTGTTTTTT

D gene: NA
V gene: TRBV5-1
clone size: few
J gene: TRBJ1-2
CDR3 protein: CASSLHSSYGYTF
CDR3 DNA: TGCGCCAGCAGCTTACACTCTTCCTATGGCTACACCTTC

D gene: NA
V gene: TRBV5-4
clone size: NA
J gene: TRBJ2-1
CDR3 protein: CASSLGGISYNEQFF
CDR3 DNA: TGTGCCAGCAGCTTAGGCGGTATCTCCTACAATGAGCAGTTCTTC

D gene: TRBD2
V gene: TRBV30
clone size: NA
J gene: TRBJ2-1
CDR3 protein: CAWSRGSSYNEQFF
CDR3 DNA: TGTGCCTGGAGTCGCGGGAGCTCCTACAATGAGCAGTTCTTC

D gene: TRBD1
V gene: TRBV6-5
clone size: NA
J gene: TRBJ1-4
CDR3 protein: CASSDRGRGEKLFF
CDR3 DNA: TGTGCCAGCAGTGACAGGGGGCGCGGGGAAAAACTGTTTTTT

D gene: NA
V gene: TRBV18
clone size: NA
J gene: TRBJ2-7
CDR3 protein: CASSPAGVPYEQYF
CDR3 DNA: TGTGCCAGCTCGCCTGCCGGGGTCCCCTACGAGCAGTACTTC

D gene: TRBD2
V gene: TRBV7-3
clone size: few
J gene: TRBJ2-7
CDR3 protein: CASSLLAGYEQYF
CDR3 DNA: TGTGCCAGCAGCTTACTAGCGGGCTACGAGCAGTACTTC

D gene: NA
V gene: TRBV7-9
clone size: once
J gene: TRBJ2-3
CDR3 protein: CASSPSPDTQYF
CDR3 DNA: TGTGCCAGCAGCCCCTCCCCAGATACGCAGTATTTT

D gene: NA
V gene: TRBV6-1
clone size: NA
J gene: TRBJ2-4
CDR3 protein: CASSESPRAGWNIQYF
CDR3 DNA: TGTGCCAGCAGTGAATCGCCGAGGGCGGGGTGGAACATTCAGTACTTC

D gene: NA
V gene: TRBV6-5
clone size: NA
J gene: TRBJ2-5
CDR3 protein: CASSNQVQETQYF
CDR3 DNA: TGTGCCAGCAGTAACCAGGTACAAGAGACCCAGTACTTC

D gene: NA
V gene: TRBV7-2
clone size: NA
J gene: TRBJ1-2
CDR3 protein: CASSLERTGASGSGGYTF
CDR3 DNA: TGTGCCAGCAGCTTAGAAAGGACGGGGGCGTCCGGGTCGGGCGGCTACACCTTC

D gene: NA
V gene: TRBV4-2
clone size: NA
J gene: TRBJ2-5
CDR3 protein: CASSQDRRETQYF
CDR3 DNA: TGTGCCAGCAGCCAGGACAGACGAGAGACCCAGTACTTC

D gene: TRBD2
V gene: TRBV9
clone size: NA
J gene: TRBJ2-3
CDR3 protein: CASSVYGREGDTQYF
CDR3 DNA: TGTGCCAGCAGCGTATACGGGAGGGAGGGGGATACGCAGTATTTT

D gene: NA
V gene: TRBV5-5
clone size: once
J gene: TRBJ2-2
CDR3 protein: CASSLVARNGIGELFF
CDR3 DNA: TGTGCCAGCAGCTTGGTAGCTAGAAATGGGATAGGGGAGCTGTTTTTT

D gene: TRBD2
V gene: TRBV14
clone size: NA
J gene: TRBJ2-1
CDR3 protein: CASSQKLGLAGGSYNEQFF
CDR3 DNA: TGTGCCAGCAGCCAAAAACTCGGACTAGCGGGAGGGTCATACAATGAGCAGTTCTTC

D gene: NA
V gene: TRBV19
clone size: NA
J gene: TRBJ2-3
CDR3 protein: CASSMGPASTDTQYF
CDR3 DNA: TGTGCCAGTAGTATGGGGCCAGCTAGCACAGATACGCAGTATTTT

D gene: NA
V gene: TRBV11-2
clone size: NA
J gene: TRBJ2-5
CDR3 protein: CASSLRRRTQYF
CDR3 DNA: TGTGCCAGCAGCTTAAGGCGGCGGACCCAGTACTTC

D gene: NA
V gene: TRBV30
clone size: few
J gene: TRBJ2-3
CDR3 protein: CAWAQPGVSDTQYF
CDR3 DNA: TGTGCCTGGGCCCAGCCGGGAGTGTCAGATACGCAGTATTTT

D gene: NA
V gene: TRBV30
clone size: NA
J gene: TRBJ2-2
CDR3 protein: CAWDRGYTGELFF
CDR3 DNA: TGTGCCTGGGACCGAGGGTACACCGGGGAGCTGTTTTTT

D gene: NA
V gene: TRBV5-6
clone size: NA
J gene: TRBJ1-1
CDR3 protein: CASTLHGGGGEAFF
CDR3 DNA: TGTGCCAGCACCCTTCATGGGGGGGGTGGTGAAGCTTTCTTT

D gene: NA
V gene: TRBV10-3
clone size: once
J gene: TRBJ2-7
CDR3 protein: CAISYSGTGAYEQYF
CDR3 DNA: TGTGCCATCAGTTACTCTGGGACGGGCGCCTACGAGCAGTACTTC

D gene: NA
V gene: TRBV5-6
clone size: once
J gene: TRBJ2-7
CDR3 protein: CASSSEQPSSSYEQYF
CDR3 DNA: TGTGCCAGCAGCAGCGAACAGCCATCCAGCTCCTACGAGCAGTACTTC

D gene: TRBD1
V gene: TRBV6-1
clone size: NA
J gene: TRBJ2-5
CDR3 protein: CASSEATGTGRETQYF
CDR3 DNA: TGTGCCAGCAGTGAAGCAACCGGGACAGGGAGGGAGACCCAGTACTTC

D gene: NA
V gene: TRBV2
clone size: few
J gene: TRBJ1-3
CDR3 protein: CASRQSHSGNTIYF
CDR3 DNA: TGTGCCAGCAGGCAGTCCCACTCTGGAAACACCATATATTTT

D gene: NA
V gene: TRBV7-2
clone size: NA
J gene: TRBJ1-1
CDR3 protein: CASSRRILGLRELNTEAFF
CDR3 DNA: TGTGCCAGCAGTCGACGGATCCTGGGTCTCCGGGAATTGAACACTGAAGCTTTCTTT